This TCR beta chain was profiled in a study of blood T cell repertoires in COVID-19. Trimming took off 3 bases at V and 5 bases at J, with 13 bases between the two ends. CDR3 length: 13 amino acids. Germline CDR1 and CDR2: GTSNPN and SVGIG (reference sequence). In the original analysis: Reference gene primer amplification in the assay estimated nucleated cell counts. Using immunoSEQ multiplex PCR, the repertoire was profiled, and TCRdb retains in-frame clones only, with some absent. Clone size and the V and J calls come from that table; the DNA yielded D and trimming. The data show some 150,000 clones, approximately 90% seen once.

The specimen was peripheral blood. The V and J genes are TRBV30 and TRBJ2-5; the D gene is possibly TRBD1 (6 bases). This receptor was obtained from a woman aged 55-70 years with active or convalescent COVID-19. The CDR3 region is CAWRQGNWETQYF. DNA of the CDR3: TGTGCCTGGAGACAGGGAAATTGGGAGACCCAGTACTTC.